The entry that follows covers one TCR beta chain sequence. This sample is part of a study of blood T cell repertoires in COVID-19. CDR3 length equals 17 residues. From germline, CDR1 is SGHVS and CDR2 FNYEAQ. The V gene lost 5 bases and the J gene lost 2 bases, with 16 bases spanning the gap. Only in-frame clones appear in the TCRdb table, and some are missing; sequencing was by immunoSEQ multiplex PCR. The sample contains around 120,000 clones, around 80% of which appear only once. This TCR was sampled from a man between 65 and 85 years old with active or convalescent COVID-19. The rearrangement uses TRBV7-6 and TRBJ1-6; tentative D call: TRBD1 (5 bases). The material sequenced was peripheral blood. The CDR3 protein is CASSPRGRETYNSPLHF. The CDR3 bases are TGTGCCAGCAGCCCTCGAGGCAGGGAAACCTATAATTCACCCCTCCACTTT.